This TCR beta chain stems from a study of cytomegalovirus exposure and HLA in healthy donors. Study-wide background: Clustering assigned about 79% of the 350 to 450 genotyped donors to the Caucasian-associated ancestry cluster.

The PCR contained 60 Vbeta and 13 Jbeta primers. TCRdb's table, derived via immunoSEQ multiplex PCR, lists solely in-frame clones and lacks some. This table holds more than 85,000 clones, approximately 84% found once. CDR3 length: 15 residues. The V gene's germline CDR1 is SEHNR and CDR2 FQNEAQ (reference sequence). V was trimmed by 5 bases and J by 0 bases, leaving 11 bases between them. This clonotype was obtained from a man between 35 and 55 years old in good health and CMV-seronegative. The sequenced sample consisted of PBMCs. This chain connects TRBV7-9 to TRBJ2-1; possibly TRBD2 for D (5 bases). In nucleotides, the CDR3 is TGTGCCAGCAGCATCGGGGATAGCTCCTACAATGAGCAGTTCTTC. Amino acids: CASSIGDSSYNEQFF.